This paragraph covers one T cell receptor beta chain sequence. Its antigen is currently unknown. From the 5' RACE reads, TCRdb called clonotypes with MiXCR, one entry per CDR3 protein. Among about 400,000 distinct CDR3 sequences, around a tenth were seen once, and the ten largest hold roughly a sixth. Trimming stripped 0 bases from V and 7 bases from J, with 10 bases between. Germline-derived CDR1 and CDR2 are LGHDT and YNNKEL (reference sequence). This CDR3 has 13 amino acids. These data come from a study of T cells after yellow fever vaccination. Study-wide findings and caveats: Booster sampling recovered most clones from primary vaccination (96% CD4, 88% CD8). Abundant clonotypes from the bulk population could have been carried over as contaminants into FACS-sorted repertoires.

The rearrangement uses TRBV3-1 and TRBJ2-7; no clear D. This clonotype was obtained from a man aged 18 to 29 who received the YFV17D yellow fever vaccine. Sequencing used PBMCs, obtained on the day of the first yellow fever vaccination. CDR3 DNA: TGTGCCAGCAGCCAAGATATCCGGGCAGAGCAGTACGTC. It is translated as CASSQDIRAEQYV.